The clone carrying this T cell receptor (beta chain) was counted ten times or more. Its cognate antigen is unknown. TCR beta CDR3 regions were amplified from RNA. During a first-round RT-PCR of the TCR CDR3, the HTBI primer set was used. A single record per CDR3 protein comes from TCRdb applying MiXCR to the multiplex PCR reads. The table includes about 250,000 distinct CDR3 sequences, approximately 25% detected once. Trimming cost V 0 bases and J 6 bases, with 12 bases left between them. The CDR3 totals 13 residues. Germline CDR1 and CDR2: SQVTM and ANQGSEA. The data stem from a study of T cells in Graves' hyperthyroidism and ophthalmopathy. Study-wide results and caveats: Using 13 V-J features, a model discriminated ophthalmopathy from stable hyperthyroidism.

The chain joins TRBV29-1 to TRBJ2-7; perhaps D is TRBD1 or TRBD2 (5 bases each). The TCR comes from a middle-aged woman with Graves' ophthalmopathy. Sequencing was performed on blood. The CDR3 spells CSVEEAGTGEQYF. For the CDR3, the DNA is TGCAGCGTTGAAGAGGCAGGGACGGGCGAGCAGTACTTC.